What follows describes a single T cell receptor beta chain. Its antigen is currently unknown. This entry comes from a study of regulatory T cells in long-lasting Graves disease. Study-wide context: Graves' patients, newly diagnosed, had taken antithyroid drugs under 3 months.

Germline V CDR1 and CDR2: SNHLY, FYNNEI. The CDR3 has 16 amino acids. V dropped 5 bases and J dropped 4; count of bases not matched to a gene: 11. Study outcomes and limitations: No thyroid tissue was studied; the work used peripheral blood only. Those with persistent disease had in common more public clonotypes (2,741) than new patients (966).

Researchers made TCR beta libraries by using iRepertoire HTBI primers and running Arm-PCR on CDR3 regions. MiXCR, run by TCRdb on the multiplex PCR reads, gives a single entry per CDR3 protein. The data contain roughly 320,000 distinct CDR3 sequences, about a sixth of them singletons. This sample's time point: newly diagnosed GD, antithyroid drugs for less than 3 months. Researchers made the TCR library from RNA that was extracted from PBMCs. The same sample was also used in a study of T cells in Graves' hyperthyroidism and ophthalmopathy. Turning to that study: HTBI primers drove first-round RT-PCR of the TCR CDR3.

The origin of this receptor is a man aged 35 to 55 with Graves disease. Sequencing was performed on peripheral blood mononuclear cells (PBMCs), taken at new diagnosis, from a patient treated with antithyroid drugs. The gene calls are TRBV2 and TRBJ1-2, with 9 bases fitting TRBD1. The chain's CDR3 is CASSQVQGAISYGYTF. The CDR3 DNA follows: TGTGCCAGCAGTCAAGTACAGGGGGCGATTTCCTATGGCTACACCTTC.